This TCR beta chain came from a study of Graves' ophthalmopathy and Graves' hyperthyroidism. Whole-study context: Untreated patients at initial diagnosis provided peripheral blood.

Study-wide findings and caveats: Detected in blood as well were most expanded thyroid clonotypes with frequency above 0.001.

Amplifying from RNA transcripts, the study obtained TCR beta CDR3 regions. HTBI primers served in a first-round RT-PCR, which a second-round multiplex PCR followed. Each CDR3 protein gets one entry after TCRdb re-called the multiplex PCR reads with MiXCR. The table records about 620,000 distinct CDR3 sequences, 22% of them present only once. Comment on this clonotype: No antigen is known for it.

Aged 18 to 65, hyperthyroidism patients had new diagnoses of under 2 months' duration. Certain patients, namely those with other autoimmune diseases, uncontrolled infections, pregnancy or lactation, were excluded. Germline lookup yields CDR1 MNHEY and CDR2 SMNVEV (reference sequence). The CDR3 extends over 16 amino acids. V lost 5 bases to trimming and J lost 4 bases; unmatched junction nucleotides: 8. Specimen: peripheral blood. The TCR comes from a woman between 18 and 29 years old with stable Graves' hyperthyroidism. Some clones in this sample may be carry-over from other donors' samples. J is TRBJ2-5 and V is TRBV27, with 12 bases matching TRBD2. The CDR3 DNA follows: TGTGCCAGCAGTGGGGTACTAGCGGGGGGCCGAGAGACCCAGTACTTC. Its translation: CASSGVLAGGRETQYF.